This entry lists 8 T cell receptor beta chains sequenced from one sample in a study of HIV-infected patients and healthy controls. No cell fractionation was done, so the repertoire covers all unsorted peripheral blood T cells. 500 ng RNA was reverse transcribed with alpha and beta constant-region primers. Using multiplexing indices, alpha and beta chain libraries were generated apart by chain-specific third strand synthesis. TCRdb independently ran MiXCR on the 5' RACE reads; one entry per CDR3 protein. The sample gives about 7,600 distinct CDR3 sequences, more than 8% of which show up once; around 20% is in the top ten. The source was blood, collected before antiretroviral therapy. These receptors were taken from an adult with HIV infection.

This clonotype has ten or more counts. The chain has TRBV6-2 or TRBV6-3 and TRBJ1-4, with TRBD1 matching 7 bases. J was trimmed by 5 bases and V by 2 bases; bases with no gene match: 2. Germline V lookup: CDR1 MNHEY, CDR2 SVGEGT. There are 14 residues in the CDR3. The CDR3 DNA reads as TGTGCCAGCAGTTACGGGACAGAAAATGAAAAACTGTTTTTT. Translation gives CASSYGTENEKLFF.

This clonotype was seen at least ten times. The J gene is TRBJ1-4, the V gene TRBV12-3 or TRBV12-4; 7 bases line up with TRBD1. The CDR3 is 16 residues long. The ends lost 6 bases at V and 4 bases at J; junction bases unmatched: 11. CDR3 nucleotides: TGTGCCAGCAGGTTATGGATAGGACAGGTTAATGAAAAACTGTTTTTT. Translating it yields CASRLWIGQVNEKLFF.

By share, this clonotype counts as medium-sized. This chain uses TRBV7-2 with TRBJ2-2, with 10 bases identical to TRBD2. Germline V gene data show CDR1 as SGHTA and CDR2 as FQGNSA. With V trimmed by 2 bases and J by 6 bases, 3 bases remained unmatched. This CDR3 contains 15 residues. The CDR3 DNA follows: TGTGCCAGCAGCTTATTAGCGGGGGGCTCCGGGGAGCTGTTTTTT. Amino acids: CASSLLAGGSGELFF.

DNA for the CDR3: TGTGCCAGCAGTTTAGCACAGGGGGCAGAGCAGCCCCAGCATTTT. Translating it yields CASSLAQGAEQPQHF. The rearrangement uses TRBV12-3 or TRBV12-4 and TRBJ1-5, with 9 bases identical to TRBD1. The junction had 4 bases not matched to a gene; V was cut back by 0 bases and J by 7 bases. This CDR3 contains 15 residues.

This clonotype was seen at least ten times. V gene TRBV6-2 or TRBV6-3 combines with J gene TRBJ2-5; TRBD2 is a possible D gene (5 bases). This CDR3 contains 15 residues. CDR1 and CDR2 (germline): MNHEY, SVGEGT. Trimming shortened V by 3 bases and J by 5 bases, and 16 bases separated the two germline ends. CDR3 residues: CASSYAGLSAETQYF. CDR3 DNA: TGTGCCAGCAGTTATGCTGGACTGTCTGCGGAGACCCAGTACTTC.

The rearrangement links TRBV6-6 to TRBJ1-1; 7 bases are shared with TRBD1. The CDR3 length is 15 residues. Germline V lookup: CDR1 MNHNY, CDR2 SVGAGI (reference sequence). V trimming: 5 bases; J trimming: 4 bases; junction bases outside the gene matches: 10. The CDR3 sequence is CASSPNRGGSTEAFF. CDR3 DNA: TGTGCCAGCAGTCCTAACAGGGGAGGGAGCACTGAAGCTTTCTTT.

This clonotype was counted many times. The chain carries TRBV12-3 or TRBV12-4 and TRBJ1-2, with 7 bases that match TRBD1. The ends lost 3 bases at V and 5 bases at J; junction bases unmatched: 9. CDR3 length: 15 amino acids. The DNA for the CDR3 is TGTGCCAGCAGTTTGGGGACAGCTTTGTGGTATGGCTACACCTTC. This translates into CASSLGTALWYGYTF.

Written as DNA, the CDR3 is TGTGCCAGCAGCTTAATGCGGGGTCGGACCGGGGAGCTGTTTTTT. Protein product: CASSLMRGRTGELFF. The gene calls are TRBV7-3 and TRBJ2-2, with D perhaps TRBD2 (6 bases). Germline V gives CDR1 SGHTA, CDR2 FQGTGA. Trimming removed 1 base from V and 5 bases from J, with 11 bases in between. The CDR3 has 15 residues.